This T cell receptor beta chain was sequenced in a study of T cells in Graves' hyperthyroidism and ophthalmopathy. Researchers took RNA transcripts and amplified the TCR beta CDR3 regions from them. HTBI primers were employed in a first-round RT-PCR of the TCR CDR3. TCRdb passed the multiplex PCR reads through MiXCR, listing each CDR3 protein once. In the table there are 750,000 to 900,000 distinct CDR3 sequences, roughly 40% of which are singletons. Germline loops: CDR1 SGHKS, CDR2 YYEKEE (reference sequence). This CDR3 is built from 12 residues. The V segment lost 3 bases and the J segment 7 bases; nucleotides outside the gene matches: 2. Researchers barred patients who had uncontrolled infection, other autoimmune disease, pregnancy or lactation. The sample holds a few counts of this clonotype.

Sample: blood. This sequence was found in a man aged 18 to 30 with Graves' hyperthyroidism. The V and J genes are TRBV5-5 and TRBJ1-1; 8 bases fit TRBD1. CDR3: CASSSDRGEAFF. The CDR3 DNA reads TGTGCCAGCAGCTCCGACAGGGGTGAAGCTTTCTTT.